This entry is about one T cell receptor (beta chain). What it recognizes is unknown. Individuals having autoimmune disease history or systemic immunosuppression were not enrolled. The CDR3 is 13 residues long. J was trimmed by 13 bases and V by 1 base; bases with no gene match: 6. The germline V gene has CDR1 MGHRA and CDR2 YSYEKL. TCRdb's table, derived via immunoSEQ multiplex PCR, lists solely in-frame clones and lacks some. In the table there are nearly 60,000 clones, approximately 80% of which are singletons. This record comes from a study of OX40 agonist ivuxolimab in advanced cancers. Study findings and constraints: Antigens targeted by the expanded peripheral T cells were not determined.

The source of this sequence is an adult with an advanced solid tumor such as melanoma, head and neck, liver or kidney cancer. The chain carries TRBV4-1 and TRBJ2-5; the match to TRBD2 covers 10 bases. The source was CD4+ or CD8+ T cells sorted from blood, collected in a trial of the OX40 agonist ivuxolimab. This chain's CDR3 is CASSQVPASGGYF. The CDR3, as DNA: TGCGCCAGCAGCCAAGTTCCCGCTAGCGGGGGGTACTTC.